These T cell receptor beta chains were read from a single sample in a study of blood T cell repertoires in COVID-19. Measured with immunoSEQ multiplex PCR; TCRdb has only the in-frame clones, and not every one. The sample lists roughly 93,000 clones; 87% were seen once. Sample: peripheral blood. These receptor sequences come from a human donor in a cohort sampled during active COVID-19. Each CDR3 is given with its conserved first and last residue. A D gene is named only where the DNA matches it firmly. Expanded clones are given a class, and other clones once, few, many or no size at all.

>TRBD1|-|TRBV9|TRBJ1-2|13
CASSVAGGYGYTF
TGTGCCAGCAGCGTAGCAGGGGGCTATGGCTACACCTTC
>TRBD1|-|TRBV14|TRBJ2-5|15
CASSQPTGFGETQYF
TGTGCCAGCAGCCAACCGACAGGGTTTGGTGAGACCCAGTACTTC
>TRBD1|-|TRBV6-5|TRBJ1-2|15
CASSPGQAGGYGYTF
TGTGCCAGCAGCCCCGGACAGGCCGGGGGCTATGGCTACACCTTC
>-|-|TRBV18|TRBJ2-3|15
CASSPLQGGGDTQYF
TGTGCCAGCTCACCACTCCAAGGCGGAGGGGATACGCAGTATTTT
>TRBD2|-|TRBV27|TRBJ2-2|16
CASSLRDAGATGELFF
TGTGCCAGCAGTTTAAGGGACGCGGGAGCAACCGGGGAGCTGTTTTTT
>TRBD1|many|TRBV28|TRBJ1-2|15
CASSSLRDRVDGYTF
TGTGCCAGCAGTTCCCTCCGGGACAGGGTCGATGGCTACACCTTC
>TRBD1|-|TRBV3-1/TRBV3-2|TRBJ2-5|16
CASSLGSRDRGETQYF
TGTGCCAGCAGCCTGGGGTCCCGGGACAGGGGAGAGACCCAGTACTTC
>TRBD2|-|TRBV10-2|TRBJ2-1|15
CASSFRREEYNEQFF
TGCGCCAGCAGTTTCCGGCGGGAGGAATACAATGAGCAGTTCTTC
>-|-|TRBV30|TRBJ1-6|13
CAWSGGRNSPLHF
TGTGCCTGGAGTGGAGGGCGAAATTCACCCCTCCACTTT
>TRBD2|-|TRBV2|TRBJ2-5|15
CASSLRDYASETQYF
TGTGCCAGCAGCCTACGGGACTACGCCTCGGAGACCCAGTACTTC
>TRBD1|-|TRBV6-5|TRBJ1-3|16
CASSYLSGQGGNTIYF
TGTGCCAGCAGTTACCTTTCGGGACAGGGAGGAAACACCATATATTTT
>-|-|TRBV6-4|TRBJ2-7|14
CASSPLGGGDEQYF
TGTGCCAGCAGTCCCCTGGGGGGGGGCGACGAGCAGTACTTC
>TRBD2|-|TRBV7-9|TRBJ2-7|15
CATTRAREATYEQYF
TGTGCCACAACCCGTGCGCGGGAGGCGACCTACGAGCAGTACTTC
>TRBD2|-|TRBV5-1|TRBJ2-5|16
CASSAGLAGGTRTQYF
TGCGCCAGCAGCGCGGGACTAGCGGGAGGAACGAGAACCCAGTACTTC
>-|-|TRBV27|TRBJ1-4|16
CASSPLGVGGNEKLFF
TGTGCCAGCAGTCCCCTCGGGGTAGGAGGGAATGAAAAACTGTTTTTT
>-|-|TRBV7-2|TRBJ1-1|15
CASAPSGGTHTEAFF
TGTGCCAGCGCCCCAAGCGGGGGGACTCACACTGAAGCTTTCTTT
>TRBD2|few|TRBV19|TRBJ2-7|14
CASSFSGRTYEQYF
TGTGCCAGTAGTTTCAGCGGGAGGACCTACGAGCAGTACTTC
>-|-|TRBV30|TRBJ2-3|15
CAWSAHPILLDTQYF
TGTGCCTGGAGTGCACACCCCATCTTATTGGATACGCAGTATTTT
>TRBD2|-|TRBV19|TRBJ2-5|15
CASSKASGRAETQYF
TGTGCCAGTAGTAAAGCTAGCGGGAGGGCAGAGACCCAGTACTTC
>-|-|TRBV12-2|TRBJ2-3|16
CASRFASGRLGDTQYF
TGTGCAAGTCGCTTCGCTAGCGGGAGGTTAGGAGATACGCAGTATTTT
>-|-|TRBV5-1|TRBJ2-1|15
CASSFTTSRNNEQFF
TGCGCCAGCAGCTTTACAACTAGTCGGAACAATGAGCAGTTCTTC
>TRBD1|-|TRBV28|TRBJ1-2|16
CASSLRDRGRYYGYTF
TGTGCCAGCAGTTTGCGTGACAGGGGGCGGTATTATGGCTACACCTTC
>-|few|TRBV6-5|TRBJ2-5|13
CASSSPGSETQYF
TGTGCCAGCAGTTCACCGGGGTCAGAGACCCAGTACTTC
>-|few|TRBV30|TRBJ2-3|13
CATGGADTDTQYF
TGTGCCACTGGGGGGGCCGACACAGATACGCAGTATTTT
>TRBD1|-|TRBV3-1/TRBV3-2|TRBJ2-7|15
CASSQADRTTYEQYF
TGTGCCAGCAGCCAAGCGGACAGGACCACCTACGAGCAGTACTTC
>TRBD1|-|TRBV27|TRBJ1-4|13
CASTLTGLVKLFF
TGTGCCAGCACCCTGACAGGGCTAGTAAAACTGTTTTTT
>TRBD2|-|TRBV5-4|TRBJ2-5|16
CASSSGTSGRVETQYF
TGTGCCAGCAGCTCCGGGACTAGCGGGCGGGTCGAGACCCAGTACTTC
>-|-|TRBV19|TRBJ1-2|12
CASSIARGGYTF
TGTGCCAGTAGTATAGCAAGGGGAGGCTACACCTTC
>-|-|TRBV30|TRBJ1-5|14
CAWSARQWTSPQHF
TGTGCCTGGAGTGCCCGACAGTGGACCTCCCCCCAGCATTTT
>-|-|TRBV7-9|TRBJ2-3|15
CASSLVRSGADTQYF
TGTGCCAGCAGCTTAGTCAGGTCTGGCGCAGATACGCAGTATTTT
>-|few|TRBV27|TRBJ1-1|13
CASTRGWGTEAFF
TGTGCCAGCACCCGGGGGTGGGGCACTGAAGCTTTCTTT
>-|-|TRBV9|TRBJ2-3|16
CASSVDGMIGTDTQYF
TGTGCCAGCAGCGTAGACGGGATGATAGGCACAGATACGCAGTATTTT
>TRBD1|once|TRBV5-1|TRBJ2-5|14
CASSPGQYQETQYF
TGCGCCAGCAGCCCGGGACAGTACCAAGAGACCCAGTACTTC
>-|once|TRBV2|TRBJ2-1|13
CASSEQSYNEQFF
TGTGCCAGCAGTGAACAGTCCTACAATGAGCAGTTCTTC
>TRBD2|-|TRBV7-9|TRBJ2-3|18
CASSRGTSGGGPTDTQYF
TGTGCCAGCAGCCGCGGGACTAGCGGGGGAGGCCCCACAGATACGCAGTATTTT
>-|-|TRBV3-1/TRBV3-2|TRBJ2-3|17
CASSQDMASDVTDTQYF
TGTGCCAGCAGCCAAGATATGGCTAGCGATGTCACAGATACGCAGTATTTT
>-|-|TRBV5-1|TRBJ1-1|14
CASSPRTANTEAFF
TGCGCCAGCAGCCCCCGGACAGCTAACACTGAAGCTTTCTTT
>TRBD1|-|TRBV9|TRBJ1-2|16
CASSVERTGRNYGYTF
TGTGCCAGCAGCGTAGAAAGGACAGGGCGGAACTATGGCTACACCTTC
>-|once|TRBV7-8|TRBJ2-5|14
CASSPLELVETQYF
TGTGCCAGCAGCCCCCTGGAACTAGTCGAGACCCAGTACTTC
>-|few|TRBV5-4|TRBJ2-7|13
CASSLGKWHEQYF
TGTGCCAGCAGCTTGGGAAAGTGGCACGAGCAGTACTTC
>-|few|TRBV11-2|TRBJ1-5|15
CASSLDVAGDQPQHF
TGTGCCAGCAGCTTAGATGTCGCGGGCGATCAGCCCCAGCATTTT
>-|-|TRBV11-1|TRBJ1-5|15
CASSFGQGLDQPQHF
TGTGCCAGCAGCTTTGGGCAGGGCCTCGATCAGCCCCAGCATTTT
>TRBD1|-|TRBV28|TRBJ1-3|18
CASSDLLGQGNSGNTIYF
TGTGCCAGCAGTGATCTCCTCGGACAGGGCAACTCTGGAAACACCATATATTTT
>TRBD1|-|TRBV4-2|TRBJ1-4|14
CASSRQGLNEKLFF
TGTGCCAGCAGCAGACAGGGATTGAATGAAAAACTGTTTTTT
>-|-|TRBV6-1|TRBJ2-7|15
CASSELVQGGYEQYF
TGTGCCAGCAGTGAACTGGTACAGGGGGGGTACGAGCAGTACTTC
>-|-|TRBV19|TRBJ1-1|15
CASKGGRGAVAEAFF
TGTGCCAGTAAGGGGGGGCGCGGCGCGGTCGCTGAAGCTTTCTTT
>TRBD1|-|TRBV4-2|TRBJ1-2|16
CASSQDTTGRNYGYTF
TGTGCCAGCAGCCAAGATACGACAGGGAGAAACTATGGCTACACCTTC